The clone carrying this T cell receptor beta chain was recorded once. Its antigen is currently unknown. This entry belongs to a study of long-term antiretroviral therapy in people with HIV. Study results and caveats: Dominance of pre-ART expanded clones persisted, fluctuating and often declining after ART.

The CDR3 consists of 15 residues. V lost 6 bases to trimming and J lost 0 bases, with 9 bases between them. Germline lookup yields CDR1 MNHNS and CDR2 SASEGT. Version v3.0 of the immunoSEQ assay ran at survey level. The table came from immunoSEQ multiplex PCR; TCRdb's copy has only in-frame clones and leaves some out. The sample lists about 28,000 clones, approximately 83% seen once, with roughly 3.8% in the top ten. Clinicians in the United States treated all participants with HIV. The source is a man between 18 and 29 years old with HIV. The gene calls are TRBV6-1 and TRBJ2-6; D not certain. This specimen consisted of unsorted PBMCs, obtained 0.8 years before starting antiretroviral therapy. The CDR3 DNA is TGTGCCAGCAGGATCGAGGACTCTGGGGCCAACGTCCTGACTTTC. Its translation is CASRIEDSGANVLTF.